This entry describes one T cell receptor (beta chain). Its target is unknown. With 0 bases clipped from V and 0 bases from J, the junction kept 9 bases outside the gene matches. Germline CDR1 is MNHNS and CDR2 is SASEGT. CDR3 length equals 20 residues. These data originate in a study of cytomegalovirus exposure and HLA in healthy donors. Study-wide points: Based on reports, TCR beta sequences accurately predicted HLA-A and HLA-B alleles for most subjects.

PCR primers comprised 60 Vbeta and 13 Jbeta primers. Produced via immunoSEQ multiplex PCR; TCRdb's table is partial and in-frame only. This sample has about 130,000 clones, with over 70% found just once. Material for sequencing was PBMCs. This TCR came from a woman in her fifties or sixties in good health and CMV-seronegative. The rearrangement joins TRBV6-1 to TRBJ2-2; 11 nucleotides agree with TRBD1. The chain's CDR3 is CASSEALGAGQGANTGELFF. CDR3 nucleotide sequence: TGTGCCAGCAGTGAAGCGTTGGGAGCGGGACAGGGGGCGAACACCGGGGAGCTGTTTTTT.